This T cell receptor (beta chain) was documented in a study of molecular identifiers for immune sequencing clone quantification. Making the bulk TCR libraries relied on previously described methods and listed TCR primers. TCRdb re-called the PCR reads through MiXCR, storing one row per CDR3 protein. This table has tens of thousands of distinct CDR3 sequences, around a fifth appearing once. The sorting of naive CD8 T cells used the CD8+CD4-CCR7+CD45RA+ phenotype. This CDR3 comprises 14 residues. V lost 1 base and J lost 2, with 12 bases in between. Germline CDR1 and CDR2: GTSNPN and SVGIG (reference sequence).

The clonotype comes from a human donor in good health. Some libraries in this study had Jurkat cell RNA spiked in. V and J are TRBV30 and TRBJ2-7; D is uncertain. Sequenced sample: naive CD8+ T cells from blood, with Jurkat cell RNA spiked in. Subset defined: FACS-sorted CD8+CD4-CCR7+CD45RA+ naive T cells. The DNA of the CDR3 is TGTGCCTGGAGTGCCCCCCCCCTACCCTACGAGCAGTACTTC. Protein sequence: CAWSAPPLPYEQYF.